This is a list of T cell receptor beta chains from one sample in a study of shared clonotypes between healthy human individuals. Sequenced by immunoSEQ multiplex PCR; TCRdb stores in-frame clones only, minus some. The data contain some 1,100,000 clones, approximately 80% of them seen just once; the ten biggest clones take up under 0.6%. Sequenced material: memory CD4+ T cells from PBMCs. Receptors were obtained from a man aged 18 to 29 in good health. Some clones in this sample may be carry-over from other donors' samples. CDR3s include the opening cysteine and the closing phenylalanine or tryptophan. A D gene is named only where the DNA matches it firmly. The size entry is marked missing in some rows and otherwise reads once, few, many or a size class.

-	TRBV2	TRBJ2-1	TRBD2	CASSEAAAGAQSEQFF	TGTGCCAGCAGTGAAGCGGCAGCGGGGGCTCAGAGTGAGCAGTTCTTC
-	TRBV18	TRBJ1-1	-	CASSQGMNTEAFF	TGTGCCAGCTCACAGGGGATGAACACTGAAGCTTTCTTT
-	TRBV7-3	TRBJ2-1	TRBD2	CASSTPAEGRVVDEQFF	TGTGCCAGCAGCACCCCCGCGGAGGGGAGGGTGGTCGATGAGCAGTTCTTC
-	TRBV18	TRBJ2-3	-	CASSPGTSDTQYF	TGTGCCAGCTCACCCGGGACATCAGATACGCAGTATTTT
-	TRBV30	TRBJ2-7	TRBD2	CAWTSGTSAHEQYF	TGTGCCTGGACGTCCGGGACTAGCGCTCACGAGCAGTACTTC
-	TRBV11-2	TRBJ2-7	TRBD2	CASSLAALAGVKEQYF	TGTGCCAGCAGCTTAGCGGCGCTAGCGGGAGTGAAGGAGCAGTACTTC
-	TRBV10-3	TRBJ1-5	-	CAISGRNSNQPQHF	TGTGCCATCAGTGGCAGAAATAGCAATCAGCCCCAGCATTTT
-	TRBV25-1	TRBJ2-7	-	CASRSDSSYEQYF	TGTGCCAGCAGATCCGACAGTTCCTACGAGCAGTACTTC
-	TRBV29-1	TRBJ1-2	-	CSVEGRGRNYGYTF	TGCAGCGTTGAAGGCCGGGGGCGGAACTATGGCTACACCTTC
-	TRBV7-2	TRBJ2-2	-	CASSLSATLLTGELFF	TGTGCCAGCAGCTTATCTGCGACCCTACTCACCGGGGAGCTGTTTTTT
-	TRBV6-1	TRBJ1-5	-	CASSEGSPGQPQHF	TGTGCCAGCAGTGAGGGCAGCCCAGGGCAGCCCCAGCATTTT
once	TRBV28	TRBJ2-7	-	CASSLDRGYEQYF	TGTGCCAGCAGTTTAGATAGAGGCTACGAGCAGTACTTC
-	TRBV6-5	TRBJ1-5	TRBD1	CASRMDRVKPQHF	TGTGCCAGCAGGATGGACAGGGTTAAGCCCCAGCATTTT
-	TRBV7-6	TRBJ2-5	-	CASSLGAQQETQYF	TGTGCCAGCAGCTTAGGCGCCCAGCAAGAGACCCAGTACTTC
-	TRBV7-6	TRBJ1-3	TRBD1	CASSTDRAGNTIYF	TGTGCCAGCAGCACCGACAGGGCTGGAAACACCATATATTTT
once	TRBV6-9	TRBJ2-7	-	CASSGYDRGTYEQYF	TGTGCCAGCAGTGGTTACGACCGGGGAACCTACGAGCAGTACTTC
once	TRBV28	TRBJ2-3	TRBD2	CASGRGGLADTQYF	TGTGCCAGCGGTCGGGGGGGCCTAGCAGATACGCAGTATTTT
-	TRBV5-1	TRBJ1-1	-	CASSDQANTEAFF	TGCGCCAGCAGCGATCAGGCTAACACTGAAGCTTTCTTT
-	TRBV29-1	TRBJ2-5	-	CSVGNGFRETQYF	TGCAGCGTTGGTAATGGTTTTAGGGAGACCCAGTACTTC
-	TRBV27	TRBJ2-1	TRBD2	CASSLYRLAPGEQFF	TGTGCCAGCAGTTTATACCGACTAGCTCCGGGTGAGCAGTTCTTC
-	TRBV6-6	TRBJ1-2	-	CASAPSSNYGYTF	TGTGCCAGCGCTCCTTCCTCTAACTATGGCTACACCTTC
-	TRBV5-3	TRBJ1-2	-	CASSLGRPTYGYTF	TGTGCCAGCAGCTTAGGACGTCCAACCTATGGCTACACCTTC
once	TRBV6-1	TRBJ2-7	-	CASSLTPDGEQYF	TGTGCCAGCAGTTTGACGCCAGATGGGGAGCAGTACTTC
-	TRBV4-1	TRBJ2-3	TRBD1	CASTSLRAGGPDTQYF	TGCGCCAGCACTTCACTTCGGGCAGGGGGCCCAGATACGCAGTATTTT
-	TRBV9	TRBJ2-7	-	CASSVAGGVGEQYF	TGTGCCAGCAGCGTAGCCGGGGGCGTGGGGGAGCAGTACTTC
once	TRBV5-4	TRBJ2-1	-	CASSLGLVVVNEQFF	TGTGCCAGCAGCTTGGGACTAGTAGTGGTCAATGAGCAGTTCTTC
-	TRBV25-1	TRBJ2-1	-	CASSELRDSHNEQFF	TGTGCCAGCAGTGAGCTCCGGGACTCGCACAATGAGCAGTTCTTC
-	TRBV11-2	TRBJ2-3	TRBD2	CASSGRSGRGTSTDTQYF	TGTGCCAGCAGCGGAAGGAGCGGGAGGGGGACCAGCACAGATACGCAGTATTTT
-	TRBV29-1	TRBJ2-1	-	CSVDSVRSRDNEQFF	TGCAGCGTTGATTCTGTCAGGTCAAGGGACAATGAGCAGTTCTTC
few	TRBV6-5	TRBJ1-1	-	CASTTIGDTEAFF	TGTGCCAGCACTACGATTGGGGACACTGAAGCTTTCTTT
-	TRBV9	TRBJ2-1	-	CASSVGPGDNEQFF	TGTGCCAGCAGCGTAGGGCCCGGGGACAATGAGCAGTTCTTC
-	TRBV7-6	TRBJ1-4	-	CASSRLALATNEKLFF	TGTGCCAGCAGCCGTTTGGCGCTTGCAACTAATGAAAAACTGTTTTTT
-	TRBV7-2	TRBJ2-1	-	CASSYGFHNEQFF	TGTGCCAGCAGCTACGGTTTCCACAATGAGCAGTTCTTC
-	TRBV7-8	TRBJ2-1	-	CASSLGQYNEQFF	TGTGCCAGCAGCTTAGGGCAGTACAATGAGCAGTTCTTC
-	TRBV15	TRBJ2-7	-	CATSRDQKYEQYF	TGTGCCACCAGCAGAGACCAGAAGTACGAGCAGTACTTC
-	TRBV5-1	TRBJ1-2	TRBD1	CASSLLGTANYGYTF	TGCGCCAGCAGCTTGTTGGGGACAGCTAACTATGGCTACACCTTC
many	TRBV5-5	TRBJ2-2	TRBD2	CASSLAGASGSPTGELFF	TGTGCCAGCAGCTTGGCCGGGGCTAGCGGGAGTCCGACCGGGGAGCTGTTTTTT
-	TRBV25-1	TRBJ2-3	-	CASSERGGTDTQYF	TGTGCCAGCAGTGAACGAGGAGGCACAGATACGCAGTATTTT
few	TRBV27	TRBJ2-4	TRBD2	CASRRILAGGAKNIQYF	TGTGCCAGCAGGCGGATTCTGGCGGGAGGAGCCAAAAACATTCAGTACTTC
-	TRBV5-1	TRBJ1-4	-	CATSSGTTNEKLFF	TGCGCCACCTCTTCGGGGACAACTAATGAAAAACTGTTTTTT
-	TRBV6-6	TRBJ2-7	-	CASSDTRYEQYF	TGTGCCAGCAGTGATACCCGGTACGAGCAGTACTTC
few	TRBV7-2	TRBJ2-1	TRBD2	CASSTAAGGSYDEQFF	TGTGCCAGCAGCACAGCAGCGGGAGGATCTTACGATGAGCAGTTCTTC
-	TRBV29-1	TRBJ2-3	-	CSVSTLRSQYF	TGCAGCGTTTCGACCCTCCGATCGCAGTATTTT
-	TRBV7-3	TRBJ2-1	TRBD2	CASSLRRAGGPHNEQFF	TGTGCCAGCAGCTTAAGGAGAGCGGGAGGGCCCCACAATGAGCAGTTCTTC
-	TRBV28	TRBJ2-2	-	CASRSSTGELFF	TGTGCCAGCCGTAGTAGTACCGGGGAGCTGTTTTTT
once	TRBV5-1	TRBJ2-7	TRBD1	CASSLQTGVGYEQYF	TGCGCCAGCAGCTTGCAGACAGGGGTAGGATACGAGCAGTACTTC
-	TRBV18	TRBJ2-1	-	CASSPESGAEQFF	TGTGCCAGCTCACCAGAGTCGGGTGCAGAGCAGTTCTTC
-	TRBV5-1	TRBJ2-2	TRBD2	CASSFGLGANTGELFF	TGCGCCAGCAGCTTCGGACTAGGCGCGAACACCGGGGAGCTGTTTTTT
-	TRBV11-2	TRBJ1-5	-	CASSTGRAGNQPQHF	TGTGCCAGCAGCACCGGACGGGCAGGCAATCAGCCCCAGCATTTT
-	TRBV6-1	TRBJ2-2	TRBD2	CASSVAGDSGELFF	TGTGCCAGCAGTGTGGCGGGAGATTCCGGGGAGCTGTTTTTT
-	TRBV19	TRBJ2-1	TRBD2	CASSKLAGRHNEQFF	TGTGCCAGTAGCAAACTAGCGGGGCGACACAATGAGCAGTTCTTC
-	TRBV19	TRBJ2-2	-	CASNPRRGANTGELFF	TGTGCCAGTAACCCAAGGAGGGGAGCGAACACCGGGGAGCTGTTTTTT